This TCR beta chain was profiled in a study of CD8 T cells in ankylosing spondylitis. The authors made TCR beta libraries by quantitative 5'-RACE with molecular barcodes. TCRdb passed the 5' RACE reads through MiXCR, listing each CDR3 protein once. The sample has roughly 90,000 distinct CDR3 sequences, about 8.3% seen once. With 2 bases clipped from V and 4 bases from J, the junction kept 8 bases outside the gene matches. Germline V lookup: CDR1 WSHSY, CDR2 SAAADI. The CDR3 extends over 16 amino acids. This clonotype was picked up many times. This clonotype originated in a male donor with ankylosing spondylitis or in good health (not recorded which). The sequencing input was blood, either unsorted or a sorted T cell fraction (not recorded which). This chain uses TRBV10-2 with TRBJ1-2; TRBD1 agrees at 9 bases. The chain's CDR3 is CASSEGTGSGVYGYTF. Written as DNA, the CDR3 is TGCGCCAGCAGTGAGGGGACAGGGTCAGGCGTCTATGGCTACACCTTC.